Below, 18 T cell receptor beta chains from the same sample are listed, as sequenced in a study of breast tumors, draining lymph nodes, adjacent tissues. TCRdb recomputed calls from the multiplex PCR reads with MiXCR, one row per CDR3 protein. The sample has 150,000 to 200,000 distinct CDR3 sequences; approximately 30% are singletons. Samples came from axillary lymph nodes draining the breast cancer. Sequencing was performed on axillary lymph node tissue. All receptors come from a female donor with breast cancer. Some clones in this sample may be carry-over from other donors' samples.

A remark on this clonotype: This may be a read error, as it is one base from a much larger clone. CDR3 region: CASSPNGLAKNEQFF. CDR3 in DNA: TGTGCCAGCTCCCCCAACGGACTAGCGAAAAATGAGCAGTTCTTC. V is TRBV18 and J is TRBJ2-1; TRBD2 aligns across 9 bases. Per germline, CDR1 KGHSH and CDR2 LQKENI. V shed 6 bases, J shed 7 bases, and the junction held 10 bases outside the gene matches. The CDR3 loop spans 15 amino acids.

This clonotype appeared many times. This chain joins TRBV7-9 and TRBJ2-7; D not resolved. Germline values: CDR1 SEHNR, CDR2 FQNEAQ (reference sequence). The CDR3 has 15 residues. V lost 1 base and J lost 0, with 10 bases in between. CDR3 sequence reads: CASSLESSSSYEQYF. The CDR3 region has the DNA TGTGCCAGCAGCTTAGAAAGTTCTAGCTCCTACGAGCAGTACTTC.

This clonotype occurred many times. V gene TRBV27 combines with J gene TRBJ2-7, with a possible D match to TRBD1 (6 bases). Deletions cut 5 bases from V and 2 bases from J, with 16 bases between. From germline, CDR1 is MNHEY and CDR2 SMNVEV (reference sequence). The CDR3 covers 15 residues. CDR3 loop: CASSPRGSDAYEQYF. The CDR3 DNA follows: TGTGCCAGCAGTCCTAGGGGGTCCGACGCCTACGAGCAGTACTTC.

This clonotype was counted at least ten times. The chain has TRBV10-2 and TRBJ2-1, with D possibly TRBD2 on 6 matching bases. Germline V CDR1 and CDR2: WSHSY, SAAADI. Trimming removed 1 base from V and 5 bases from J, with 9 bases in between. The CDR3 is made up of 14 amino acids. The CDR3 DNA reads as TGCGCCAGCAGTGAGTTCAGGACTAACAATGAGCAGTTCTTC. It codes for CASSEFRTNNEQFF.

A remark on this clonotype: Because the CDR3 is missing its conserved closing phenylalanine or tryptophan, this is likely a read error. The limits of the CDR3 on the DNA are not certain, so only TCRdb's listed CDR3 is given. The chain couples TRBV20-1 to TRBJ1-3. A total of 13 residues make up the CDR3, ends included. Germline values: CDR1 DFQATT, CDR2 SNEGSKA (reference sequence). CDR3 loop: CSALRSGLAGGRI.

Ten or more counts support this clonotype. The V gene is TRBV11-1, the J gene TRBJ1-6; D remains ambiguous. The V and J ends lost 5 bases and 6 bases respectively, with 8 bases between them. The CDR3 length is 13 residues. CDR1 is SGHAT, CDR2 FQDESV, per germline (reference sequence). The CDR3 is CASSPIRNSPLHF. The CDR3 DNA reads TGTGCCAGCAGCCCGATCCGTAATTCACCCCTCCACTTT.

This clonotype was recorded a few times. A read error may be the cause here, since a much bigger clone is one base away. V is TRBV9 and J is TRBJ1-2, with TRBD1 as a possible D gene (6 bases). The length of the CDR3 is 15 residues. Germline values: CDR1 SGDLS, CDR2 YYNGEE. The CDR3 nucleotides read TGTGCCAGCAGCGAAGCGGTGGGGGCAGGCTATGGCTCCACCTTC. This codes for CASSEAVGAGYGSTF.

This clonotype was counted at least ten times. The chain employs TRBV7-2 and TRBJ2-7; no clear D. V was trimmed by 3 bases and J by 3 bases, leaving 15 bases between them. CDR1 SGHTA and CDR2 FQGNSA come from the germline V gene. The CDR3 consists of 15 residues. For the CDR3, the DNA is TGTGCCAGCAGCTTGGGAACTGGACCTCTCTACGAGCAGTACTTC. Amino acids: CASSLGTGPLYEQYF.

CDR3 DNA: TGCAGTGCTAGAGGGCAGAATAATTCACCCCTCCACTTT. Its protein is CSARGQNNSPLHF. V and J are TRBV20-1 and TRBJ1-6; no clear D gene. The CDR3 length is 13 residues. From germline, CDR1 is DFQATT and CDR2 SNEGSKA (reference sequence). The V end was cut by 1 base, the J end by 5 bases, with 6 bases between.

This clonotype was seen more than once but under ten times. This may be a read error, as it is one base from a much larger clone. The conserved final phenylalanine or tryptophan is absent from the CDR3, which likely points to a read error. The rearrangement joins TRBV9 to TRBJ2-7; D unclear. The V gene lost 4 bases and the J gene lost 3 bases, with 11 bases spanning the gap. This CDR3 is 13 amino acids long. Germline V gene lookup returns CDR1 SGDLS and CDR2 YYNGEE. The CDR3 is CASSPRGVYEQYS. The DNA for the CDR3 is TGTGCCAGCAGCCCCAGAGGTGTCTACGAGCAGTACTCC.

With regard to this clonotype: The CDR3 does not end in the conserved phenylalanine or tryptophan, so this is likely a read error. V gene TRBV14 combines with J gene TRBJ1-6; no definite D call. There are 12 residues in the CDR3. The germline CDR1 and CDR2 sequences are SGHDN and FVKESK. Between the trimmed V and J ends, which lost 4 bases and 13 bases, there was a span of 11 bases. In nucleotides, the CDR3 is TGTGCCAGCAGCCTTGGTGATCCCCCCCTCCACTCT. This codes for CASSLGDPPLHS.

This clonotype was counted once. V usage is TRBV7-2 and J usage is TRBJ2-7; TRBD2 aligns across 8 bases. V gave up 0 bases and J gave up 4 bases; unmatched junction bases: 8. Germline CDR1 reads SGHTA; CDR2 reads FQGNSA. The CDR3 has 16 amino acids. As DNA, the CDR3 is TGTGCCAGCAGCTTAGCGTCCGGTAGCGGGGTATACGAGCAGTACTTC. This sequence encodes CASSLASGSGVYEQYF.

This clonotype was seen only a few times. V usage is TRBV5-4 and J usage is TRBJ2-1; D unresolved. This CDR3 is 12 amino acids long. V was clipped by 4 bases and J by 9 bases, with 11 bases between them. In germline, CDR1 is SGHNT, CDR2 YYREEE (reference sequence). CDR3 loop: CASSPVSTEQFF. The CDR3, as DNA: TGTGCCAGCAGCCCCGTCTCGACTGAGCAGTTCTTC.

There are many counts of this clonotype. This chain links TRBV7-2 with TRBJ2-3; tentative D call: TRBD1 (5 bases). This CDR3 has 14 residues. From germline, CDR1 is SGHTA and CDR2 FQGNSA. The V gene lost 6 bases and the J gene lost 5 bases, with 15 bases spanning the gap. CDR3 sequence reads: CASSRGDRLDTQYF. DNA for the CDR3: TGTGCCAGCAGTAGGGGCGACAGACTAGATACGCAGTATTTT.

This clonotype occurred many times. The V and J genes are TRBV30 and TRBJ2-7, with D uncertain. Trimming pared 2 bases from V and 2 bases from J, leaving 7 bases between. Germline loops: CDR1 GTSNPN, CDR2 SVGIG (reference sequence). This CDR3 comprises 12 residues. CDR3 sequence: CAWSTPAYEQYF. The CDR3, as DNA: TGTGCCTGGAGTACCCCCGCCTACGAGCAGTACTTC.

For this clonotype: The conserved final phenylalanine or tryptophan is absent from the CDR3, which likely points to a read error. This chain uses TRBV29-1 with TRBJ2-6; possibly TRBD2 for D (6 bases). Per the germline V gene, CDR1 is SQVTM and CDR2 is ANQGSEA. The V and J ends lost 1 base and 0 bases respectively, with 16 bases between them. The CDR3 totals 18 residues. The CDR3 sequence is CSVEGRGPRGSGANVLTL. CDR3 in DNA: TGCAGCGTTGAAGGGAGGGGCCCGAGGGGCTCTGGGGCCAACGTCCTGACTCTC.

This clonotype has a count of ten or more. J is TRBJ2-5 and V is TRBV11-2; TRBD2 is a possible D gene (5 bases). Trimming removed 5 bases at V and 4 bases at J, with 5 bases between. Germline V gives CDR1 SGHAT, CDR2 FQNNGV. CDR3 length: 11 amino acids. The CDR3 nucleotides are TGTGCCAGCAGCGGGAGAGAGACCCAGTACTTC. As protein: CASSGRETQYF. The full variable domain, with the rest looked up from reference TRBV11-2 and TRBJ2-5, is EAGVAQSPRYKIIEKRQSVAFWCNPISGHATLYWYQQILGQGPKLLIQFQNNGVVDDSQLPKDRFSAERLKGVDSTLKIQPAKLEDSAVYLCASSGRETQYFGPGTRLLVL.

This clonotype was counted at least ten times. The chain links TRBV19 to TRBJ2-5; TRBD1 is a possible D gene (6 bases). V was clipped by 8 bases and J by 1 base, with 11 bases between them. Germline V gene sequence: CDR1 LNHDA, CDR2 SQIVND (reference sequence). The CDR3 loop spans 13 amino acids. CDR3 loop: CASGNRVQETQYF. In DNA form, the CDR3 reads TGTGCCAGTGGGAACAGGGTCCAAGAGACCCAGTACTTC.